The rows below give T cell receptor beta chains drawn from one sample of a study of cytomegalovirus exposure and HLA in healthy donors. Only in-frame clones appear in the TCRdb table, and some are missing; sequencing was by immunoSEQ multiplex PCR. The table has about 180,000 clones, around 73% seen once. The sample taken for sequencing was PBMCs. The receptors stem from a man between 60 and 75 years old in good health and CMV-seronegative. The conserved cysteine and the conserved F or W are not part of the CDR3 here. Fields, in order: CDR3 protein, J gene, clone size, V gene. The size of a clone is reported for some rows only, either as once, few or many, or as a class for expanded clones.

CDR3 protein: ASSEWGTQAEQY
J gene: TRBJ2-7
clone size: few
V gene: TRBV6-1

CDR3 protein: ASSLAAGVRNEQF
J gene: TRBJ2-1
clone size: -
V gene: TRBV5-1

CDR3 protein: ASSMRGLQPQH
J gene: TRBJ1-5
clone size: -
V gene: TRBV19

CDR3 protein: ASRQGGDGTDTQY
J gene: TRBJ2-3
clone size: -
V gene: TRBV5-1

CDR3 protein: ASERQGAPTWGHGYT
J gene: TRBJ1-2
clone size: -
V gene: TRBV5-8

CDR3 protein: ASSISRAGMKAGNTIY
J gene: TRBJ1-3
clone size: -
V gene: TRBV19

CDR3 protein: ASSPQGQGSTDTQY
J gene: TRBJ2-3
clone size: -
V gene: TRBV5-1

CDR3 protein: ASSLSGWGANVLT
J gene: TRBJ2-6
clone size: -
V gene: TRBV5-8

CDR3 protein: ASSFTGLAGNEQF
J gene: TRBJ2-1
clone size: -
V gene: TRBV6-5

CDR3 protein: ASSPRLAGAGEQY
J gene: TRBJ2-7
clone size: -
V gene: TRBV11-1

CDR3 protein: AISAPNRGSPLH
J gene: TRBJ1-6
clone size: -
V gene: TRBV10-3

CDR3 protein: TSSVGSYTEAF
J gene: TRBJ1-1
clone size: once
V gene: TRBV9

CDR3 protein: ASKTGSSYNSPLH
J gene: TRBJ1-6
clone size: -
V gene: TRBV19

CDR3 protein: ASSEPSGGNQPQH
J gene: TRBJ1-5
clone size: -
V gene: TRBV6-1

CDR3 protein: ASMVVAGSTDTQY
J gene: TRBJ2-3
clone size: -
V gene: TRBV7-2

CDR3 protein: ASSTGQDITGELF
J gene: TRBJ2-2
clone size: -
V gene: TRBV19

CDR3 protein: ASSRLDRRDTEAF
J gene: TRBJ1-1
clone size: -
V gene: TRBV5-6

CDR3 protein: ASSISITDTQY
J gene: TRBJ2-3
clone size: once
V gene: TRBV9

CDR3 protein: ASSQGGQGAELYGYP
J gene: TRBJ1-2
clone size: -
V gene: TRBV4-2

CDR3 protein: ASSKTYLEQF
J gene: TRBJ2-1
clone size: -
V gene: TRBV6-1

CDR3 protein: ASSPGTGGIGYEQY
J gene: TRBJ2-7
clone size: -
V gene: TRBV5-6

CDR3 protein: ASSLGLAGGTDTQY
J gene: TRBJ2-3
clone size: once
V gene: TRBV11-2

CDR3 protein: ASSQERLAGVGETQY
J gene: TRBJ2-5
clone size: -
V gene: TRBV4-1

CDR3 protein: ASSQTGGETSGGGL
J gene: TRBJ2-1
clone size: -
V gene: TRBV6-6

CDR3 protein: ASSPPDSSSEQY
J gene: TRBJ2-7
clone size: few
V gene: TRBV7-9

CDR3 protein: AWYGGTGKSYEQY
J gene: TRBJ2-7
clone size: -
V gene: TRBV30

CDR3 protein: ASSEVGLEDEQY
J gene: TRBJ2-7
clone size: -
V gene: TRBV2

CDR3 protein: ASSSPQGVGTEAF
J gene: TRBJ1-1
clone size: -
V gene: TRBV28

CDR3 protein: ASSWGGGDEAF
J gene: TRBJ1-1
clone size: -
V gene: TRBV5-6

CDR3 protein: ASSGQGATEKLF
J gene: TRBJ1-4
clone size: -
V gene: TRBV6-6

CDR3 protein: ASSGRTGNPFNQPHH
J gene: TRBJ1-5
clone size: -
V gene: TRBV6-1

CDR3 protein: ASSFTLGTGPYEQY
J gene: TRBJ2-7
clone size: -
V gene: TRBV27

CDR3 protein: ASSSGTGASTDTQY
J gene: TRBJ2-3
clone size: -
V gene: TRBV13

CDR3 protein: ASSGYGGEGNQPQH
J gene: TRBJ1-5
clone size: -
V gene: TRBV9

CDR3 protein: ASSPTGENQPQH
J gene: TRBJ1-5
clone size: -
V gene: TRBV4-1

CDR3 protein: ASSLASADTQY
J gene: TRBJ2-3
clone size: -
V gene: TRBV5-5

CDR3 protein: ASSGLSFGEAF
J gene: TRBJ1-1
clone size: -
V gene: TRBV25-1